This TCR beta chain is from a study of T cells in Graves' hyperthyroidism and ophthalmopathy. Whole-study results and caveats: Most clonotypes that expanded in the thyroid above 0.001 also showed up in blood.

With regard to this clonotype: The target antigen is unknown.

The CDR3 extends over 15 amino acids. V was pared by 6 bases and J by 4 bases, with 12 bases of the junction left unmatched. Looked up from germline, CDR1 is DFQATT and CDR2 is SNEGSKA (reference sequence). There were TCR beta CDR3 regions amplified from RNA transcripts. The primer set for the first-round RT-PCR of the TCR CDR3 was HTBI. TCRdb reprocessed the multiplex PCR reads with MiXCR, giving one entry per CDR3 protein. The sample yields around 800,000 distinct CDR3 sequences, roughly 40% seen once. The TCR was taken from a man between 18 and 29 years old with Graves' hyperthyroidism. The rearrangement uses TRBV20-1 and TRBJ2-7, with TRBD2 identical over 10 bases. The source material was blood. The CDR3 sequence: CSASPVAGGIYEQYF. In DNA form, the CDR3 reads TGCAGTGCGAGCCCGGTAGCGGGGGGAATTTACGAGCAGTACTTC.